This T cell receptor (beta chain) was profiled in a study of monozygotic twins with inflammatory bowel disease. Study-level results: TCRbeta inverse Simpson diversity was decreased in IBD patients versus healthy co-twins.

TCRdb reprocessed the 5' RACE reads; each CDR3 protein has one entry and no DNA is given. The specimen's table records about 330,000 distinct CDR3 sequences. This CDR3 region has 20 residues. Germline V lookup: CDR1 DFQATT, CDR2 SNEGSKA (reference sequence). Remarks on this clonotype: As yet, its antigen is unknown.

V gene TRBV20-1 combines with J gene TRBJ1-1. This TCR was sampled from a human donor with ulcerative colitis or Crohn's disease, or a healthy co-twin of an affected twin (not recorded which). The material sequenced was blood. This CDR3 is CSARAAAGFVGLRLNTEAFF.